These 3 T cell receptor beta chains share one sample of origin, sequenced in a study of cytomegalovirus exposure and HLA in healthy donors. The PCR used 60 Vbeta and 13 Jbeta primers. Produced via immunoSEQ multiplex PCR; TCRdb's table is partial and in-frame only. The data contain about 130,000 clones, around 73% of them singletons. Sequencing was carried out using PBMCs. These receptors all come from a man between 25 and 39 years old in good health and CMV-seropositive.

V and J are TRBV27 and TRBJ2-2; 16 positions match TRBD2. There are 18 residues in the CDR3. Germline values: CDR1 MNHEY, CDR2 SMNVEV (reference sequence). V gave up 5 bases and J gave up 6 bases; unmatched junction bases: 9. The CDR3 loop reads CASSPTGTSGRAPGELFF. The CDR3 DNA reads as TGTGCCAGCAGTCCGACCGGGACTAGCGGGAGGGCCCCCGGGGAGCTGTTTTTT.

This chain uses TRBV5-4 with TRBJ1-4, with 8 bases that match TRBD1. CDR3 size: 15 residues. Trimming cost V 0 bases and J 5 bases; bases outside gene matches: 3. Per germline, CDR1 SGHNT and CDR2 YYREEE (reference sequence). CDR3 nucleotides: TGTGCCAGCAGCTTGGGGAACAGGGGGAATGAAAAACTGTTTTTT. Translation: CASSLGNRGNEKLFF.

The DNA for the CDR3 is TGTGCCAGTAGTCTTCCGGGACTAGGGAGGAATGAGCAGTTCTTC. It is translated as CASSLPGLGRNEQFF. J is TRBJ2-1 and V is TRBV19; 8 bases line up with TRBD2. The CDR3 has 15 amino acids. Trimming cost V 5 bases and J 7 bases; bases outside gene matches: 10. Per germline, CDR1 LNHDA and CDR2 SQIVND (reference sequence).